The source of this T cell receptor beta chain is a study of early T cells in non-severe SARS-CoV-2 infection. About the research overall: Unsorted whole-blood RNA was sequenced in bulk, leaving chains unpaired.

TCRdb independently ran MiXCR on the 5' RACE reads; one entry per CDR3 protein. In the table there are around 76,000 distinct CDR3 sequences, roughly 12% of which are singletons. General study findings and limits: Private and CD4 specificities were missed by VDJdb matching, skewed to anti-spike CD8.

V trimming: 6 bases; J trimming: 4 bases; junction bases outside the gene matches: 8. Germline V gene lookup returns CDR1 DFQATT and CDR2 SNEGSKA (reference sequence). The length of the CDR3 is 13 residues. This clonotype has at least ten counts. Antigen specificity is unknown. The V call is TRBV20-1, the J call TRBJ2-7, with 8 nucleotides matching TRBD2. This receptor was taken from an adult who was a healthcare worker with PCR-confirmed SARS-CoV-2 infection or an uninfected control (not recorded which). Sequences were obtained from whole blood. Here the CDR3 reads CSAEPGGLYEQYF. CDR3 in DNA: TGCAGTGCCGAGCCGGGAGGGCTGTACGAGCAGTACTTC.